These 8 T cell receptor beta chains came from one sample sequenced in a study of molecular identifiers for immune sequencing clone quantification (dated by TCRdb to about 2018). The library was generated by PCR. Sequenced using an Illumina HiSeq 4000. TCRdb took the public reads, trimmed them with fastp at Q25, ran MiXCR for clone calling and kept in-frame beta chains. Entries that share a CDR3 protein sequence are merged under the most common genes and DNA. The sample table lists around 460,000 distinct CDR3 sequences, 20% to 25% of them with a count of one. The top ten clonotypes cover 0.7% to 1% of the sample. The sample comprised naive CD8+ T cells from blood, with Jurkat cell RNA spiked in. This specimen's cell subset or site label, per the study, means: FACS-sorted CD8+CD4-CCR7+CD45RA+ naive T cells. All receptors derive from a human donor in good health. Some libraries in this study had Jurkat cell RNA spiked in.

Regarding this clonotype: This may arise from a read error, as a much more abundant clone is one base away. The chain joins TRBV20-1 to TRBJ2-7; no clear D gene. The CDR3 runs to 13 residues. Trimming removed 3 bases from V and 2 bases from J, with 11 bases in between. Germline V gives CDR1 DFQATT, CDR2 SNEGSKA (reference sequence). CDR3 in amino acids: CSASDQPTYEQYF. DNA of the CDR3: TGCAGTGCTAGCGATCAACCGACCTACGAGCAGTACTTC.

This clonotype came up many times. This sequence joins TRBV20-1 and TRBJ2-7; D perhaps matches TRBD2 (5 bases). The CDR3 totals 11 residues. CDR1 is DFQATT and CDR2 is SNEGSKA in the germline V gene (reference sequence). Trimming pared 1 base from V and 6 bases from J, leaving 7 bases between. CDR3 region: CSARVAFEQYF. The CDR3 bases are TGCAGTGCTAGAGTAGCGTTCGAGCAGTACTTC.

CDR3 region: CASSYDTSGSTYEQYF. The CDR3 DNA follows: TGTGCCAGCAGTTACGATACTAGCGGGAGTACCTACGAGCAGTACTTC. This chain connects TRBV6-2 or TRBV6-3 to TRBJ2-7, with 11 bases matching TRBD2. J was trimmed by 2 bases and V by 2 bases; bases with no gene match: 5. Germline CDR1 and CDR2: MNHEY and SVGEGT. CDR3 length: 16 residues.

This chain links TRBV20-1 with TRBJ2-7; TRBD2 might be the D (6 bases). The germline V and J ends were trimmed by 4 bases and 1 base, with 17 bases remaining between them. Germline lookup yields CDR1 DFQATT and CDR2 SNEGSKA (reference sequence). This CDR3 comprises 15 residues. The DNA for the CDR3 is TGCAGTGCTAACCCGCGTGGAGGGGAGTCCTACGAGCAGTACTTC. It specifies CSANPRGGESYEQYF.

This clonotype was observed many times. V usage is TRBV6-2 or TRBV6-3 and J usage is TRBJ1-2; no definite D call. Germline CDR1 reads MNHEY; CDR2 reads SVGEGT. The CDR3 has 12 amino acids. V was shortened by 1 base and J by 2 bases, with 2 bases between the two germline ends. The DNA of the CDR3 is TGTGCCAGCAGTTACTGGAACTATGGCTACACCTTC. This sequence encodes CASSYWNYGYTF.

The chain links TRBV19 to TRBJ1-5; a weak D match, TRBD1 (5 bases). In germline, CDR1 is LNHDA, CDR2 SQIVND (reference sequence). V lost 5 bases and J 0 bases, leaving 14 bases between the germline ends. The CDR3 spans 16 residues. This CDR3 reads CASSAGTRGSNQPQHF. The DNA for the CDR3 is TGTGCCAGTAGTGCCGGGACGAGGGGTAGCAATCAGCCCCAGCATTTT.

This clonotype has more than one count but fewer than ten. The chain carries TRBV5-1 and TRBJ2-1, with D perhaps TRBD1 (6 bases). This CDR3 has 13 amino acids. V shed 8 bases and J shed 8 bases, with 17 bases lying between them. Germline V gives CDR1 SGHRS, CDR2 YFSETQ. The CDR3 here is CASTKGWGHEQFF. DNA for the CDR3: TGCGCCAGTACAAAGGGCTGGGGGCATGAGCAGTTCTTC.

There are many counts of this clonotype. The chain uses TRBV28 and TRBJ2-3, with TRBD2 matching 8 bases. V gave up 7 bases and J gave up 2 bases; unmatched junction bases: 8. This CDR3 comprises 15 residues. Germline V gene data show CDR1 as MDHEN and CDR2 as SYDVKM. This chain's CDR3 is CASNKERETTDTQYF. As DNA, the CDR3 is TGTGCCAGCAATAAGGAGCGGGAGACCACAGATACGCAGTATTTT. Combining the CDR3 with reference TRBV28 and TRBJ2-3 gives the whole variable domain DVKVTQSSRYLVKRTGEKVFLECVQDMDHENMFWYRQDPGLGLRLIYFSYDVKMKEKGDIPEGYSVSREKKERFSLILESASTNQTSMYLCASNKERETTDTQYFGPGTRLTVL.